Listed below are T cell receptor beta chains from one sample, sequenced in a study of CD8+ T cells in alopecia areata. Using immunoSEQ multiplex PCR, the repertoire was profiled, and TCRdb retains in-frame clones only, with some absent. Here the sample spans under 250,000 clones, roughly 66% being singletons. Sequencing was performed on CD4+ T cells sorted from blood, taken around week 46, from a patient treated with tofacitinib. The receptor source for this set is a human donor with alopecia areata. CDR3s include the opening cysteine and the closing phenylalanine or tryptophan. The order of the fields is V gene, J gene, D gene, clone size, CDR3 protein, CDR3 DNA. D genes are given only for firm matches. Some rows have no size entry. The others give once, few or many, or a class for an expanded clone.

V: TRBV5-1
J: TRBJ2-5
D: .
size: .
CDR3: CASSLVSETQYF
DNA: TGCGCCAGCAGCTTGGTTTCCGAGACCCAGTACTTC

V: TRBV30
J: TRBJ1-5
D: .
size: .
CDR3: CAWTHGPGNQPQHF
DNA: TGTGCCTGGACCCATGGGCCAGGGAATCAGCCCCAGCATTTT

V: TRBV4-3
J: TRBJ2-5
D: TRBD2
size: .
CDR3: CASSSTSSGPTQYF
DNA: TGCGCCAGCAGCTCGACTAGCTCCGGCCCAACCCAGTACTTC

V: TRBV30
J: TRBJ1-6
D: .
size: .
CDR3: CAWGGGDNSPLHF
DNA: TGTGCCTGGGGCGGGGGTGACAATTCACCCCTCCACTTT

V: TRBV6-1
J: TRBJ1-5
D: .
size: .
CDR3: CASSWTGGIDQPQHF
DNA: TGTGCCAGCAGTTGGACGGGGGGGATAGATCAGCCCCAGCATTTT

V: TRBV29-1
J: TRBJ2-7
D: TRBD1
size: .
CDR3: CSATTGVYEQYF
DNA: TGCAGCGCAACGACAGGGGTCTACGAGCAGTACTTC

V: TRBV29-1
J: TRBJ2-1
D: TRBD2
size: .
CDR3: CSVELMSSGGHEQFF
DNA: TGCAGCGTTGAATTAATGTCTAGCGGGGGACATGAGCAGTTCTTC

V: TRBV29-1
J: TRBJ1-1
D: .
size: .
CDR3: CSVGTDRRITEAFF
DNA: TGCAGCGTTGGAACCGACAGGAGAATCACTGAAGCTTTCTTT

V: TRBV5-6
J: TRBJ2-1
D: .
size: many
CDR3: CASSLKGAYNEQFF
DNA: TGTGCCAGCAGCTTGAAAGGGGCATACAATGAGCAGTTCTTC

V: TRBV7-8
J: TRBJ1-1
D: TRBD1
size: .
CDR3: CASSSPPDRAKAFF
DNA: TGTGCCAGCAGTTCTCCCCCGGACAGGGCCAAAGCTTTCTTT

V: TRBV30
J: TRBJ2-3
D: .
size: .
CDR3: CAWSVTGGTDTQYF
DNA: TGTGCCTGGAGTGTAACCGGGGGCACAGATACGCAGTATTTT

V: TRBV5-6
J: TRBJ2-2
D: .
size: .
CDR3: CASSLAGSTGELFF
DNA: TGTGCCAGCAGCTTGGCCGGGAGCACCGGGGAGCTGTTTTTT

V: TRBV29-1
J: TRBJ2-5
D: .
size: .
CDR3: CRGDMQETQYF
DNA: TGCAGGGGGGACATGCAAGAGACCCAGTACTTC

V: TRBV2
J: TRBJ2-3
D: TRBD1
size: .
CDR3: CASLGTGGNADTQYF
DNA: TGTGCCAGCCTCGGGACAGGGGGCAATGCAGATACGCAGTATTTT

V: TRBV13
J: TRBJ2-1
D: .
size: once
CDR3: CASSPRRPTSSPQIF
DNA: TGTGCCAGCAGCCCGCGCCGCCCTACATCCTCACCACAGATCTTC

V: TRBV5-1
J: TRBJ2-4
D: .
size: .
CDR3: CASSLGGDVGAKNIQYF
DNA: TGCGCCAGCAGCTTGGGAGGGGACGTAGGAGCCAAAAACATTCAGTACTTC

V: TRBV18
J: TRBJ1-1
D: .
size: .
CDR3: CASSTGGTEAFF
DNA: TGTGCCAGCTCAACGGGGGGTACTGAAGCTTTCTTT

V: TRBV11-3
J: TRBJ1-2
D: .
size: once
CDR3: CASSLDREYGYTF
DNA: TGTGCCAGCAGCTTAGACAGGGAGTATGGCTACACCTTC

V: TRBV7-2
J: TRBJ2-7
D: .
size: .
CDR3: CASSLDISYEQYF
DNA: TGTGCCAGCAGCTTAGATATATCGTACGAGCAGTACTTC

V: TRBV19
J: TRBJ2-5
D: .
size: .
CDR3: CASSIRLGETQYF
DNA: TGTGCCAGTAGTATCCGATTAGGGGAGACCCAGTACTTC

V: TRBV9
J: TRBJ1-2
D: .
size: .
CDR3: CASKRLNYGYTF
DNA: TGTGCCAGCAAACGGCTTAACTATGGCTACACCTTC

V: TRBV5-5
J: TRBJ1-2
D: .
size: .
CDR3: CASSLSGNQGAGYTF
DNA: TGTGCCAGCAGCTTGAGTGGCAACCAGGGAGCCGGCTACACCTTC

V: TRBV30
J: TRBJ1-2
D: .
size: .
CDR3: CAWSATPVGEYGYTF
DNA: TGTGCCTGGAGTGCGACCCCCGTGGGGGAGTATGGCTACACCTTC

V: TRBV25-1
J: TRBJ2-1
D: .
size: .
CDR3: CASSGMSSYNEQFF
DNA: TGTGCCAGCAGTGGGATGAGCTCCTACAATGAGCAGTTCTTC

V: TRBV2
J: TRBJ2-1
D: TRBD1
size: few
CDR3: CASRQGATNEQFF
DNA: TGTGCCAGCAGGCAGGGGGCGACGAATGAGCAGTTCTTC

V: TRBV7-9
J: TRBJ1-2
D: .
size: .
CDR3: CASSFSHGDLYGYTF
DNA: TGTGCCAGCAGCTTTTCTCACGGAGACCTCTATGGCTACACCTTC

V: TRBV5-1
J: TRBJ2-2
D: .
size: .
CDR3: CASSLGSNTGELFF
DNA: TGCGCCAGCAGCTTGGGCTCAAACACCGGGGAGCTGTTTTTT

V: TRBV4-1
J: TRBJ1-1
D: .
size: .
CDR3: CASSQGIGENTEAFF
DNA: TGCGCCAGCAGCCAGGGAATCGGGGAGAACACTGAAGCTTTCTTT

V: TRBV11-2
J: TRBJ2-3
D: TRBD1
size: once
CDR3: CASSQQLGQGEDTQYF
DNA: TGTGCCAGCAGCCAACAACTGGGACAGGGCGAAGATACGCAGTATTTT

V: TRBV7-2
J: TRBJ1-1
D: .
size: .
CDR3: CASRRTGRNTEAFF
DNA: TGTGCCAGCAGGCGCACCGGGAGAAACACTGAAGCTTTCTTT

V: TRBV29-1
J: TRBJ2-7
D: .
size: .
CDR3: CSVATGFEQYF
DNA: TGCAGCGTTGCAACAGGGTTCGAGCAGTACTTC

V: TRBV29-1
J: TRBJ1-2
D: TRBD1
size: .
CDR3: CSVVRGPNYGYTF
DNA: TGCAGCGTTGTCAGGGGGCCTAACTATGGCTACACCTTC

V: TRBV11-1
J: TRBJ1-1
D: .
size: few
CDR3: CASSQKQNTEAFF
DNA: TGTGCCAGCAGCCAGAAACAAAACACTGAAGCTTTCTTT

V: TRBV6-5
J: TRBJ1-2
D: TRBD1
size: few
CDR3: CASSYRDRGGGYTF
DNA: TGTGCCAGCAGTTACCGAGACAGGGGAGGAGGCTACACCTTC

V: TRBV20-1
J: TRBJ1-1
D: .
size: .
CDR3: CSAGNTEAFF
DNA: TGCAGTGCTGGTAACACTGAAGCTTTCTTT

V: TRBV2
J: TRBJ1-2
D: TRBD1
size: few
CDR3: CAGQDRGGGYTF
DNA: TGTGCCGGCCAGGACAGGGGCGGGGGCTACACCTTC

V: TRBV5-1
J: TRBJ2-4
D: TRBD1
size: .
CDR3: CASRGTGGENIQYF
DNA: TGCGCCAGCAGAGGGACAGGGGGAGAAAACATTCAGTACTTC

V: TRBV2
J: TRBJ2-2
D: .
size: medium-sized
CDR3: CASKEQGPTGELFF
DNA: TGTGCCAGCAAGGAACAGGGTCCCACCGGGGAGCTGTTTTTT

V: TRBV29-1
J: TRBJ1-1
D: .
size: .
CDR3: CSVVPAVTEAFF
DNA: TGCAGCGTTGTACCGGCGGTCACTGAAGCTTTCTTT

V: TRBV29-1
J: TRBJ1-1
D: TRBD1
size: .
CDR3: CSVNHWTGTNTEAFF
DNA: TGCAGCGTAAACCATTGGACAGGGACGAACACTGAAGCTTTCTTT

V: TRBV2
J: TRBJ1-2
D: TRBD1
size: few
CDR3: CASSRTQGAYGYTF
DNA: TGTGCCAGCAGTAGAACGCAGGGGGCCTATGGCTACACCTTC

V: TRBV4-3
J: TRBJ1-6
D: .
size: .
CDR3: CASSQGQGGSPLHF
DNA: TGCGCCAGCAGCCAAGGGCAGGGTGGTTCACCCCTCCACTTT

V: TRBV7-2
J: TRBJ1-5
D: .
size: .
CDR3: CASSLEAGLSQPQHF
DNA: TGTGCCAGCAGCTTAGAGGCAGGGTTAAGCCAGCCCCAGCATTTT

V: TRBV5-1
J: TRBJ2-7
D: TRBD1
size: .
CDR3: CASSLDRADHEQYF
DNA: TGCGCCAGCAGCCTGGACAGGGCGGACCACGAGCAGTACTTC

V: TRBV5-1
J: TRBJ2-1
D: TRBD2
size: once
CDR3: CASSPRLAGANNEQFF
DNA: TGCGCCAGCAGCCCGAGACTAGCGGGGGCGAACAATGAGCAGTTCTTC

V: TRBV29-1
J: TRBJ2-3
D: .
size: few
CDR3: CSGRVISTDTQYF
DNA: TGCAGCGGCAGGGTAATAAGCACAGATACGCAGTATTTT

V: TRBV7-9
J: TRBJ1-1
D: .
size: .
CDR3: CATGTLNTEAFF
DNA: TGTGCCACGGGGACCTTGAACACTGAAGCTTTCTTT

V: TRBV18
J: TRBJ1-1
D: .
size: .
CDR3: CASSPTTVMNTEAFF
DNA: TGTGCCAGCTCACCAACGACAGTAATGAACACTGAAGCTTTCTTT

V: TRBV30
J: TRBJ1-6
D: .
size: .
CDR3: CAWSVVAGESPLHF
DNA: TGTGCCTGGAGTGTAGTGGCAGGGGAATCACCCCTCCACTTT

V: TRBV4-3
J: TRBJ2-1
D: .
size: .
CDR3: CASSQDLVYYNEQFF
DNA: TGCGCCAGCAGCCAAGATCTGGTTTATTATAATGAGCAGTTCTTC

V: TRBV7-2
J: TRBJ2-6
D: .
size: .
CDR3: CASSPVVGTSGANVLTF
DNA: TGTGCCAGCAGCCCTGTGGTCGGGACCTCTGGGGCCAACGTCCTGACTTTC

V: TRBV30
J: TRBJ1-1
D: .
size: .
CDR3: CAWSASFAEAFF
DNA: TGTGCCTGGAGTGCCAGTTTTGCTGAAGCTTTCTTT

V: TRBV7-2
J: TRBJ2-3
D: .
size: few
CDR3: CASSPRRVGVDTQYF
DNA: TGTGCCAGCAGCCCCCGCCGGGTAGGGGTAGATACGCAGTATTTT

V: TRBV2
J: TRBJ1-2
D: .
size: .
CDR3: CASSQQSPYGYTF
DNA: TGTGCCAGCAGCCAACAGTCCCCCTATGGCTACACCTTC